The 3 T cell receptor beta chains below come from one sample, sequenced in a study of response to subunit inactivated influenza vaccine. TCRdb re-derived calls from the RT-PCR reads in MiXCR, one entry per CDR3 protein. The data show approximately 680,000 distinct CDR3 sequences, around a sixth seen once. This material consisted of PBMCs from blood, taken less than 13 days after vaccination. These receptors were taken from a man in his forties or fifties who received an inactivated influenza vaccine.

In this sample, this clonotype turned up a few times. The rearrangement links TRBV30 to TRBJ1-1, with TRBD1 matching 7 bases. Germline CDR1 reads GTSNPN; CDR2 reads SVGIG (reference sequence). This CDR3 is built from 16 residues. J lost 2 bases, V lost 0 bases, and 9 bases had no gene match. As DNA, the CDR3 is TGTGCCTGGAGTGTTTGGAGGGGGCAGCGAAACACTGAAGCTTTCTTT. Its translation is CAWSVWRGQRNTEAFF.

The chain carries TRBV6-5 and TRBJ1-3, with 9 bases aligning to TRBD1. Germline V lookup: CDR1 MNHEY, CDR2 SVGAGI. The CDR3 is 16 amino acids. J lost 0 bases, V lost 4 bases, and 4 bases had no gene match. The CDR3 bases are TGTGCCAGCAGTTTGGGACAGGGCCACTCTGGAAACACCATATATTTT. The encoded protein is CASSLGQGHSGNTIYF.

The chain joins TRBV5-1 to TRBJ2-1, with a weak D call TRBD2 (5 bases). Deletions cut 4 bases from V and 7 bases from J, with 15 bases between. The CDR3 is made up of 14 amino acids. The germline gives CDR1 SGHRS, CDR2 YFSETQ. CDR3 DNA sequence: TGCGCCAGCAGCCAGGACTCTACCAGGAATGAGCAGTTCTTC. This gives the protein CASSQDSTRNEQFF.